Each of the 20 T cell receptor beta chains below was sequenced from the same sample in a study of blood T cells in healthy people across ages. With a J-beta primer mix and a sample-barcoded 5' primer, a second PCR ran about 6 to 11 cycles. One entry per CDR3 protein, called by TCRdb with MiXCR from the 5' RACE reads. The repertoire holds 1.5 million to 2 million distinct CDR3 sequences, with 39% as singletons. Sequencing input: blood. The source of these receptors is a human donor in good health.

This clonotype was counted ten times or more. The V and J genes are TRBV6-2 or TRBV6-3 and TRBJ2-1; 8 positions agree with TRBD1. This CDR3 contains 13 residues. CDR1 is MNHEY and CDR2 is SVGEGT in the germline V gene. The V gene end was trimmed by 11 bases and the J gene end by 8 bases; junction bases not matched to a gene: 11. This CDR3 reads CAGKRTGRDEQFF. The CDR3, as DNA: TGTGCCGGCAAACGGACAGGGCGGGATGAGCAGTTCTTC.

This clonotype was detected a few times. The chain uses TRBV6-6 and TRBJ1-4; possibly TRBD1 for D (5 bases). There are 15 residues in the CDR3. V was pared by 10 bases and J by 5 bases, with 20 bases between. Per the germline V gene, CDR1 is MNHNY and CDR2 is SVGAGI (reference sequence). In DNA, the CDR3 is TGTGCCACCACCCCCTCCGGGACCCAAAATGAAAAACTGTTTTTT. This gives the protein CATTPSGTQNEKLFF.

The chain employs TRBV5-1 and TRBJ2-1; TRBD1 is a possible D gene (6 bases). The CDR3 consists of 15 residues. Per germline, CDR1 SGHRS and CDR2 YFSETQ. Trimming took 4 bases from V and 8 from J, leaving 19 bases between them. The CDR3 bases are TGCGCCAGCAGCGTAGAGGGGGATAGTTTGGATGAGCAGTTCTTC. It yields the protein CASSVEGDSLDEQFF.

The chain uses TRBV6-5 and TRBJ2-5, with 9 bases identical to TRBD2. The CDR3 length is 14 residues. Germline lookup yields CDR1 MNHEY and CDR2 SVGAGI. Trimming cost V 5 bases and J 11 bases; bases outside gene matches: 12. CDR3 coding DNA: TGTGCCAGCAGTAGGTTAGCGGGGGCCCCAAAGCAGTACTTC. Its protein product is CASSRLAGAPKQYF.

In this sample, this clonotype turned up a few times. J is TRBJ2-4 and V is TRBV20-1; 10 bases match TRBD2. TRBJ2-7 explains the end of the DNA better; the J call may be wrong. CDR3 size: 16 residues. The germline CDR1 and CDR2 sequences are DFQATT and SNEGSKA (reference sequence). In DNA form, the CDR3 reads TGCAGTGCTAAGGGTATAGGGCTAGCGGGGGCACTCGAGCAGTACTTC. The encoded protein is CSAKGIGLAGALEQYF.

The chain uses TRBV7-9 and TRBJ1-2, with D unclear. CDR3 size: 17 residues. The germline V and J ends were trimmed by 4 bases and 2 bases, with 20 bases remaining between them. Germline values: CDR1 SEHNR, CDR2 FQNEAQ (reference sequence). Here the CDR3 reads CASSSAEALIMNYGYTF. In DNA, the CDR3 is TGTGCCAGCAGCTCCGCCGAGGCACTCATCATGAACTATGGCTACACCTTC. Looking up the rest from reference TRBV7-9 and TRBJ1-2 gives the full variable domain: DTGVSQNPRHKITKRGQNVTFRCDPISEHNRLYWYRQTLGQGPEFLTYFQNEAQLEKSRLLSDRFSAERPKGSFSTLEIQRTEQGDSAMYLCASSSAEALIMNYGYTFGSGTRLTVV.

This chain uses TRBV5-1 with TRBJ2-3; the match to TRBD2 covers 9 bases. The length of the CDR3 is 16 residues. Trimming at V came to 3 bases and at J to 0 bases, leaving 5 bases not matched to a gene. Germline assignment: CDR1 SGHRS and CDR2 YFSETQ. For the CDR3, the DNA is TGCGCCAGCAGCTGGAACGCGGGGGGGAGCACAGATACGCAGTATTTT. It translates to CASSWNAGGSTDTQYF. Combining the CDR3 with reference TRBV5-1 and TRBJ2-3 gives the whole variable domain KAGVTQTPRYLIKTRGQQVTLSCSPISGHRSVSWYQQTPGQGLQFLFEYFSETQRNKGNFPGRFSGRQFSNSRSEMNVSTLELGDSALYLCASSWNAGGSTDTQYFGPGTRLTVL.

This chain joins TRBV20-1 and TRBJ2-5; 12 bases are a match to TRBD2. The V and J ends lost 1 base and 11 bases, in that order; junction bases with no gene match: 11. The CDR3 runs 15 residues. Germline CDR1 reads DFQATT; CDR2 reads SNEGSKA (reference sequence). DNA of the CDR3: TGCAGTGCTAGAGTTGGACTAGCGGGGATCGAGGAGCAGTACTTC. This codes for CSARVGLAGIEEQYF.

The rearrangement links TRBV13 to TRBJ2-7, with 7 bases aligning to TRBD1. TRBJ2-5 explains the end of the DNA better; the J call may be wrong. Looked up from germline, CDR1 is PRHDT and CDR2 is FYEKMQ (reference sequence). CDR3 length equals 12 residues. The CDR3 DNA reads TGTGCCAACCCGACAGGGAGCGAGACCCAGTACTTC. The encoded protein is CANPTGSETQYF.

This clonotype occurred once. CDR3 protein: CASSLSRGRGGFNEQFF. In DNA form, the CDR3 reads TGTGCCAGCAGCTTATCCCGGGGGCGCGGGGGGTTCAATGAGCAGTTCTTC. This chain connects TRBV7-8 to TRBJ2-1; 8 bases fit TRBD2. Trimming cost V 2 bases and J 6 bases; bases outside gene matches: 12. The CDR3 runs 17 residues. Germline V gene sequence: CDR1 SGHVS, CDR2 FQNEAQ.

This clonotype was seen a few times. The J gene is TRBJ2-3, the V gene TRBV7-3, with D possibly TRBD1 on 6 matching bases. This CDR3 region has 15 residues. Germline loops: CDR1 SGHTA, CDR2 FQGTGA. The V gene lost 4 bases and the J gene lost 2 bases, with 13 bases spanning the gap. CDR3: CASSSGQRPTDTQYF. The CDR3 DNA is TGTGCCAGCAGCTCTGGACAGAGGCCCACAGATACGCAGTATTTT.

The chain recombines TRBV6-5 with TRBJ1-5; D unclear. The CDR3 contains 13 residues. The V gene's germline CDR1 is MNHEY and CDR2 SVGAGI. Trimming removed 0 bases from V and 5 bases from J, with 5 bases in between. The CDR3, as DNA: TGTGCCAGCAGTTACTCTGGGTATCAGCCCCAGCATTTT. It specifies CASSYSGYQPQHF.

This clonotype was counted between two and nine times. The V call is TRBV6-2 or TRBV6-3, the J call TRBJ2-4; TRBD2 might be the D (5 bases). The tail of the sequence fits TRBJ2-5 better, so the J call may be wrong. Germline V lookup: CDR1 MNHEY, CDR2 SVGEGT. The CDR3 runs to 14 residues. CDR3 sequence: CASTGRGLGETQYF. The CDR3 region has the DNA TGTGCCAGCACCGGTAGAGGACTCGGAGAGACCCAGTACTTC.

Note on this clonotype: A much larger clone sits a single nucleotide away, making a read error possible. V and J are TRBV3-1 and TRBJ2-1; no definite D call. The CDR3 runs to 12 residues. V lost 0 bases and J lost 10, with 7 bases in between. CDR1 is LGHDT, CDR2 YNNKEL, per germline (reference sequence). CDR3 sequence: CASSQDQREQFF. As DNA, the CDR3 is TGTGCCAGCAGCCAAGATCAGCGAGAGCAGTTCTTC.

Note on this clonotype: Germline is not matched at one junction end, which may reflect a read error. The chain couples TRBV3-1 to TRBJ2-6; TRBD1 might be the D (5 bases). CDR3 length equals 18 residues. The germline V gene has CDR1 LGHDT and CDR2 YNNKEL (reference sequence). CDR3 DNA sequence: TGTGCCAGCAGCCAACTACAGGTTGTGCGTTCTGGGACCAACGTCCTGACTTTC. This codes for CASSQLQVVRSGTNVLTF.

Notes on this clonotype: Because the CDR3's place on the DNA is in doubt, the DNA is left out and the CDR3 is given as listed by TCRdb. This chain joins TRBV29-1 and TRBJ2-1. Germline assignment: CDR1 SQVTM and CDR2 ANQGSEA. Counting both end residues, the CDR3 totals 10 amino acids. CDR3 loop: CSVGTGTLFF.

CDR3 in DNA: TGCGCCAGCAGCCAAGGCGTCGGCCCTCAGCCCCAGCATTTT. Residues: CASSQGVGPQPQHF. The chain carries TRBV4-3 and TRBJ1-5, with D uncertain. Germline V gene sequence: CDR1 LGHNA, CDR2 YSLEER. This CDR3 comprises 14 residues. Trimming shortened V by 1 base and J by 6 bases, and 10 bases separated the two germline ends.

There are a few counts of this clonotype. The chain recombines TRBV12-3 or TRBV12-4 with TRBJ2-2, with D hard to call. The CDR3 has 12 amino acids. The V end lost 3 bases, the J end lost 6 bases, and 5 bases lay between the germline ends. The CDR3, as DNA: TGTGCCAGCAGTTTCAAGGCCGGGGAGCTGTTTTTT. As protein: CASSFKAGELFF.

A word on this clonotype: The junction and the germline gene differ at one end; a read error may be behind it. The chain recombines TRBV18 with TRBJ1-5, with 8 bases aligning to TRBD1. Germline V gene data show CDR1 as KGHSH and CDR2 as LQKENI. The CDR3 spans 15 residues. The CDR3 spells CASSPMTGEDQPQHF. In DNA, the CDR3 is TGTGCCAGTTCACCTATGACAGGGGAAGATCAGCCCCAGCATTTT.

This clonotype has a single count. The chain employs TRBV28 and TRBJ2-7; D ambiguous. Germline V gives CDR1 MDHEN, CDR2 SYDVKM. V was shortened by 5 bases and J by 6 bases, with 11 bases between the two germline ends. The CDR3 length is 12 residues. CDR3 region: CASSPHGLEQYF. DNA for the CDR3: TGTGCCAGCAGTCCCCACGGGCTCGAGCAGTACTTC.